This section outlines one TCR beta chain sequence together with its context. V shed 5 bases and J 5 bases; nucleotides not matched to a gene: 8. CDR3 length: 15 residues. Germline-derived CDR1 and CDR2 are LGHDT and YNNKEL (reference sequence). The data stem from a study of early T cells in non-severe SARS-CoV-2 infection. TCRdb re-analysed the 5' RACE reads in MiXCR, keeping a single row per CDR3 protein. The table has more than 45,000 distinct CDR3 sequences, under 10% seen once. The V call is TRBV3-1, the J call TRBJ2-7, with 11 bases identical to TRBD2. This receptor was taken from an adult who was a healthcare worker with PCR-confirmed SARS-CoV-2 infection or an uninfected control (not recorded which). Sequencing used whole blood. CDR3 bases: TGTGCCAGCAGCTCGTTAGCGGGAGGGTCGAACGAGCAGTACTTC. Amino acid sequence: CASSSLAGGSNEQYF.